Listed below are T cell receptor beta chains from one sample, sequenced in a study of blood T cells in healthy people across ages. TCRdb analysed the 5' RACE reads with MiXCR anew, one entry per CDR3 protein. The data contain around 650,000 distinct CDR3 sequences, over 40% of them singletons. Sequencing input: blood. Every receptor here comes from a man aged 80 or over in good health. The CDR3 runs from the conserved cysteine through the conserved F or W. The D gene is left open where the match is weak. Size values are once, few and many counts, or a class for expanded clones, and some rows have none.

clone_size | cdr3_length | j_call | v_call | d_call | cdr3_aa | cdr3_nt
many | 11 | TRBJ2-1 | TRBV29-1 | TRBD2 | CSVEEGGSGFF | TGCAGCGTTGAAGAGGGCGGGAGCGGGTTCTTC
. | 17 | TRBJ2-5 | TRBV7-2 | TRBD2 | CASSPPGLAGGRDEQYF | TGTGCCAGCAGCCCCCCGGGACTAGCGGGTGGGAGGGATGAGCAGTACTTC
. | 17 | TRBJ1-5 | TRBV20-1 | TRBD1 | CSASWDRDNRGNQPQHF | TGCAGTGCTAGTTGGGACAGGGACAACCGTGGCAATCAGCCCCAGCATTTT
. | 16 | TRBJ2-2 | TRBV3-1 | TRBD1 | CASSPWTGINTAELFF | TGTGCCAGCAGCCCTTGGACAGGGATAAACACCGCGGAGCTGTTTTTT
few | 14 | TRBJ2-5 | TRBV7-2 | TRBD1 | CASSSGQGLSQQYF | TGTGCCAGCAGCTCCGGACAGGGCCTATCTCAGCAGTACTTC
. | 15 | TRBJ1-5 | TRBV2 | TRBD1 | CASSGDRVTNQPQHF | TGTGCCAGCAGCGGCGACAGGGTGACCAATCAGCCCCAGCATTTT
. | 16 | TRBJ1-4 | TRBV7-9 | TRBD1 | CASSTNPGTGYEKLFF | TGTGCCAGCAGCACCAACCCAGGGACAGGCTATGAAAAACTGTTTTTT
. | 14 | TRBJ1-5 | TRBV6-2/TRBV6-3 | . | CASTYGRNTRPQHF | TGTGCCAGCACCTACGGCCGTAATACCCGGCCCCAGCATTTT
. | 17 | TRBJ2-3 | TRBV20-1 | TRBD2 | CSARTSGRALSTDTQYF | TGCAGTGCGCGTACTAGCGGGAGGGCCCTCAGCACAGATACGCAGTATTTT
once | 14 | TRBJ1-6 | TRBV6-5 | . | CAGSADSNNSPLHF | TGTGCCGGCTCCGCCGATTCGAATAATTCACCCCTCCACTTT
. | 15 | TRBJ2-7 | TRBV28 | TRBD2 | CASSYSGSFNNEQYF | TGTGCCAGCAGCTATAGCGGGAGTTTCAACAATGAGCAGTACTTC
many | 16 | TRBJ1-2 | TRBV7-9 | TRBD1 | CASSPIGQAFNYGYTF | TGTGCCAGCAGCCCGATCGGACAGGCCTTTAACTATGGCTACACCTTC
. | 15 | TRBJ2-3 | TRBV10-1 | . | CASRSTGNPTDTQYF | TGCGCCAGCAGGAGCACAGGGAACCCCACAGATACGCAGTATTTT
. | 14 | TRBJ2-7 | TRBV10-2 | TRBD1 | CASIRDREAYEQYF | TGCGCCAGCATTAGGGACAGGGAAGCCTACGAGCAGTACTTC
many | 15 | TRBJ2-7 | TRBV7-2 | TRBD2 | CASSLGTSGSYEQYF | TGTGCCAGCAGCTTAGGGACTAGCGGCTCCTACGAGCAGTACTTC
many | 12 | TRBJ1-1 | TRBV28 | . | CASTTSGIEAFF | TGTGCCAGCACAACTTCAGGGATTGAAGCTTTCTTT
many | 13 | TRBJ2-7 | TRBV29-1 | TRBD1 | CSVAGGVTYEQYF | TGCAGCGTTGCAGGGGGTGTAACGTACGAGCAGTACTTC
once | 16 | TRBJ2-5 | TRBV20-1 | . | CSARVRRGLAGNEQYF | TGCAGTGCTAGAGTTAGGCGAGGCCTAGCAGGAAATGAGCAGTACTTC
. | 15 | TRBJ2-7 | TRBV2 | TRBD2 | CASSRYSGSKYEQYF | TGTGCCAGCAGTCGGTACAGCGGGAGCAAGTACGAGCAGTACTTC
. | 15 | TRBJ2-1 | TRBV27 | TRBD2 | CASRVSGISYNEQFF | TGTGCCAGCAGGGTTAGCGGGATCTCCTACAATGAGCAGTTCTTC
once | 16 | TRBJ2-4 | TRBV9 | TRBD1 | CASSARVGTAQNIQYF | TGTGCCAGCAGCGCTAGGGTCGGGACAGCCCAAAACATTCAGTACTTC
few | 16 | TRBJ2-2 | TRBV27 | . | CASSPKSGDRTGELFF | TGTGCCAGCAGCCCAAAATCGGGAGATAGAACCGGGGAGCTGTTTTTT
. | 17 | TRBJ1-4 | TRBV14 | . | CASSRTRYTGDNEKLFF | TGTGCCAGCAGCCGAACCCGGTACACGGGGGATAATGAAAAACTGTTTTTT
few | 15 | TRBJ2-2 | TRBV29-1 | . | CSVGAGNLNTGELFF | TGCAGCGTTGGGGCGGGGAACCTTAACACCGGGGAGCTGTTTTTT
many | 15 | TRBJ2-3 | TRBV4-1 | . | CASSQESQGSDTQYF | TGCGCCAGCAGCCAAGAGTCGCAGGGGTCAGATACGCAGTATTTT
few | 15 | TRBJ1-2 | TRBV27 | . | CASSSATYDGYGYTF | TGTGCCAGCAGTTCCGCCACCTATGACGGATATGGCTACACCTTC
. | 17 | TRBJ2-5 | TRBV4-2 | TRBD2 | CASSQEGAAGNQETQYF | TGTGCCAGCAGCCAAGAAGGTGCAGCGGGAAATCAAGAGACCCAGTACTTC
. | 15 | TRBJ1-5 | TRBV20-1 | . | CSARSSGVHNQPQHF | TGCAGTGCTAGGAGTTCAGGGGTTCACAATCAGCCCCAGCATTTT
. | 14 | TRBJ2-7 | TRBV7-2 | . | CASSLGRTTYEQYF | TGTGCCAGCAGCTTAGGACGAACTACCTACGAGCAGTACTTC
. | 14 | TRBJ2-7 | TRBV20-1 | . | CSADTPQGNNEQYF | TGCAGTGCCGATACCCCTCAGGGAAACAATGAGCAGTACTTC
few | 11 | TRBJ1-6 | TRBV7-2 | . | CASSLGPPLHF | TGTGCCAGCAGCTTGGGACCACCCCTCCACTTT
. | 14 | TRBJ1-1 | TRBV27 | . | CASSSAGARRQASF | TGTGCCAGCAGTTCGGCAGGGGCCCGAAGACAAGCTTCCTTT
. | 13 | TRBJ2-7 | TRBV2 | . | CASSGDLGYEQYF | TGTGCCAGCAGTGGGGACCTCGGGTACGAGCAGTACTTC
. | 15 | TRBJ1-4 | TRBV2 | . | CASSDRVATNEKLFF | TGTGCCAGCAGTGACAGAGTTGCAACTAATGAAAAACTGTTTTTT
. | 15 | TRBJ2-7 | TRBV3-1 | TRBD1 | CASSAVPGQAYEQYF | TGTGCCAGCAGCGCGGTTCCGGGACAGGCCTACGAGCAGTACTTC
. | 16 | TRBJ2-5 | TRBV11-3 | . | CASSLGRGPSQETQYF | TGTGCCAGCAGCTTAGGTCGCGGACCATCCCAAGAGACCCAGTACTTC
. | 19 | TRBJ2-6 | TRBV7-2 | TRBD2 | CASSSSPGLACSGANVLTF | TGTGCCAGCAGCTCATCACCGGGACTAGCGTGCTCTGGGGCCAACGTCCTGACTTTC
. | 11 | TRBJ2-1 | TRBV6-5 | . | CASSSVGEQFF | TGTGCCAGCAGTTCAGTTGGTGAGCAGTTCTTC
once | 14 | TRBJ2-1 | TRBV14 | . | CASNQDVLANEQFF | TGTGCCAGCAACCAAGATGTTCTGGCCAATGAGCAGTTCTTC
. | 13 | TRBJ1-5 | TRBV20-1 | . | CSARVLSNQPQHF | TGCAGTGCCAGGGTTTTGAGCAATCAGCCCCAGCATTTT
. | 16 | TRBJ1-2 | TRBV6-6 | TRBD1 | CASKTGGVLKNYGYTF | TGTGCCAGCAAAACAGGGGGTGTACTTAAAAACTATGGCTACACCTTC
. | 15 | TRBJ1-1 | TRBV11-2 | . | CASSLQVHGSTEAFF | TGTGCCAGCAGCTTGCAAGTTCACGGGTCCACTGAGGCTTTCTTT
. | 12 | TRBJ2-1 | TRBV2 | . | CASSQSSYEQFF | TGTGCCAGCAGCCAGAGCTCCTACGAGCAGTTCTTC
. | 17 | TRBJ1-3 | TRBV4-3 | TRBD1 | CASSQDLGGTSGNTIYF | TGCGCCAGCAGCCAAGATCTAGGGGGCACCTCTGGAAACACCATATATTTT
. | 10 | TRBJ2-5 | TRBV2 | . | CASSSSTQYF | TGTGCCAGCAGTTCCTCGACCCAGTACTTC
few | 14 | TRBJ2-7 | TRBV6-2/TRBV6-3 | . | CASSLMSGAYEQYF | TGTGCCAGCAGTTTAATGTCGGGAGCCTACGAGCAGTACTTC
once | 14 | TRBJ2-5 | TRBV6-5 | . | CASSYEAGQETQYF | TGTGCCAGCAGTTACGAGGCAGGCCAGGAGACCCAGTACTTC
. | 12 | TRBJ1-2 | TRBV12-3/TRBV12-4 | . | CASSRGYGGYTF | TGTGCCAGCAGCAGGGGCTACGGTGGCTACACCTTC
. | 18 | TRBJ2-7 | TRBV10-3 | . | CAISEDSSQYLSYNEQYF | TGTGCCATCAGTGAAGACAGCTCACAATACCTCTCCTACAATGAGCAGTACTTC
. | 13 | TRBJ2-5 | TRBV7-2 | TRBD2 | CASSVGTSQTQYF | TGTGCCAGCAGCGTCGGGACTAGCCAGACCCAGTACTTC
. | 16 | TRBJ2-7 | TRBV11-2 | TRBD2 | CASALAGVRGPYEQYF | TGTGCCAGCGCATTAGCGGGGGTACGGGGGCCCTACGAGCAGTACTTC